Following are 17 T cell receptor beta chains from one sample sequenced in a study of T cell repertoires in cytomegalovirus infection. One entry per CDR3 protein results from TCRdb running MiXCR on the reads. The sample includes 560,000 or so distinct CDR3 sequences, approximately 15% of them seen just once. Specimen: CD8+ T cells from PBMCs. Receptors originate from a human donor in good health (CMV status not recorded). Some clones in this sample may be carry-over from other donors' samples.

The CDR3 protein is CASRLTGDGSKTQYF. The CDR3 DNA follows: TGTGCCAGCAGGCTCACAGGGGACGGGTCGAAGACCCAGTACTTC. The rearrangement links TRBV28 to TRBJ2-5; the match to TRBD1 covers 7 bases. Germline values: CDR1 MDHEN, CDR2 SYDVKM. CDR3 size: 15 residues. Germline trimming cut 6 bases from V and 6 bases from J; bases unmatched to any gene: 13.

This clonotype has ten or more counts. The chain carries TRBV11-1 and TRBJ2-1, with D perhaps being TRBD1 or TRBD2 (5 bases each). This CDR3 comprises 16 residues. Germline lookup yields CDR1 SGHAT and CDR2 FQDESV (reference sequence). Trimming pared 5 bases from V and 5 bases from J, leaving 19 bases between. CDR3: CASSGVGEGLDNEQFF. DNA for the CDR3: TGTGCCAGCAGCGGAGTGGGAGAGGGGCTTGACAATGAGCAGTTCTTC.

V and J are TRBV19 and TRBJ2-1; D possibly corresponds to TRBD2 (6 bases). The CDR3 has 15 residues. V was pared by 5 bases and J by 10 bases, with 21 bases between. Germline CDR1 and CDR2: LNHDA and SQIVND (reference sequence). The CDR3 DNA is TGTGCCAGTAGTGCCTCTGCGGGCTTCGGGAGAGAGCAGTTCTTC. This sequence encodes CASSASAGFGREQFF.

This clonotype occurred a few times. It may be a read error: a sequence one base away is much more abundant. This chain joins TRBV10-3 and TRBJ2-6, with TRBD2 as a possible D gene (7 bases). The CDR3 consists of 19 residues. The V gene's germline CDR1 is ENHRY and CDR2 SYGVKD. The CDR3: CAIIKEGGFGPEGVNVLTF. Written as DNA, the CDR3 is TGTGCCATCATAAAAGAGGGGGGGTTTGGACCGGAGGGGGTCAACGTCCTGACTTTC.

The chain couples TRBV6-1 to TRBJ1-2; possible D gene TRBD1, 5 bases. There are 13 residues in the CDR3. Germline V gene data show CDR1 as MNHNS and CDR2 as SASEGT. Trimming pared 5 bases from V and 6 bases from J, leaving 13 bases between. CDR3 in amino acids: CASSTLGGNGYTF. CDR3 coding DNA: TGTGCCAGCAGTACCCTGGGGGGTAATGGCTACACCTTC.

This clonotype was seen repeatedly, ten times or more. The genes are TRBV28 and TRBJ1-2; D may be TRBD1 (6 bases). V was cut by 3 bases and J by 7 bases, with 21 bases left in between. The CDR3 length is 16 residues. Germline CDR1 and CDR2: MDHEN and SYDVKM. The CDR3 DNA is TGTGCCAGCAGTTTTCTGGAGACAGGTCCTATTTTTGGCTACACCTTC. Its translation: CASSFLETGPIFGYTF.

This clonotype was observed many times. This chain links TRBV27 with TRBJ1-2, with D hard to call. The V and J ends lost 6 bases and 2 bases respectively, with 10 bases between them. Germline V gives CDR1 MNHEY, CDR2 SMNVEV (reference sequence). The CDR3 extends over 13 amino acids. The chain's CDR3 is CASSLEGNYGYTF. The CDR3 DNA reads TGTGCCAGCAGCTTAGAGGGAAACTATGGCTACACCTTC.

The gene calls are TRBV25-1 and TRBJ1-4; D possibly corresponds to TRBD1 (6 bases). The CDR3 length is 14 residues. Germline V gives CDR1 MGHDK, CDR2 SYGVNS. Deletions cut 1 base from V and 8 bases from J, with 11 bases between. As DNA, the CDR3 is TGTGCCAGCAGTGAATCGGGGGCAGGCGAAAAACTGTTTTTT. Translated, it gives CASSESGAGEKLFF.

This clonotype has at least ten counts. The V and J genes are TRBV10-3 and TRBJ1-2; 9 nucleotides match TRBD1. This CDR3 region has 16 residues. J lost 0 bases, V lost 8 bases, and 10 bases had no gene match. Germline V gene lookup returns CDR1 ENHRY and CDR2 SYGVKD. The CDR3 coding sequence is TGTGCCATCTTGAAGGGACAGGGTTCTACTAACTATGGCTACACCTTC. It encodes CAILKGQGSTNYGYTF.

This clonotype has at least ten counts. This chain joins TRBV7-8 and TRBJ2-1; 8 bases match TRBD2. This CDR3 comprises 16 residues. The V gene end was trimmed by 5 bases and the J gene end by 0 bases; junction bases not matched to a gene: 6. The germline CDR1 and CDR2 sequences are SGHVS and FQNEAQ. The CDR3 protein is CASSIRAGDSYNEQFF. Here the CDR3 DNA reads TGTGCCAGCAGCATACGAGCGGGGGACTCCTACAATGAGCAGTTCTTC.

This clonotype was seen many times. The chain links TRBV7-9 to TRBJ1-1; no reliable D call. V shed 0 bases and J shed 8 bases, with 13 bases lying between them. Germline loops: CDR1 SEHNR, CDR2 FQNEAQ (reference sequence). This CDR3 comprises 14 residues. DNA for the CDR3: TGTGCCAGCAGCTTAGCTGCTGAGTTCCCCGAAGCTTTCTTT. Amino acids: CASSLAAEFPEAFF.

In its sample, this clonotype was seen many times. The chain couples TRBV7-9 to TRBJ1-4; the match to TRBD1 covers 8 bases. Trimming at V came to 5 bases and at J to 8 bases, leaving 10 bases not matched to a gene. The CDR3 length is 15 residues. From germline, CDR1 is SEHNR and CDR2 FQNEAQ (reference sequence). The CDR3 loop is CASSNRQGRGEKLFF. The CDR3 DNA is TGTGCCAGCAGCAACCGACAGGGGCGCGGGGAAAAACTGTTTTTT.

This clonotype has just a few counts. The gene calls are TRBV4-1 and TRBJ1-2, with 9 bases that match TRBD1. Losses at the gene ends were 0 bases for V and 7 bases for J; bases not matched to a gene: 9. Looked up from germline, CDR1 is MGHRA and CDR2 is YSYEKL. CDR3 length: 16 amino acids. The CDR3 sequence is CASSQEERGTGTGYTF. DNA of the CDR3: TGCGCCAGCAGCCAAGAAGAGCGCGGGACAGGGACTGGCTACACCTTC.

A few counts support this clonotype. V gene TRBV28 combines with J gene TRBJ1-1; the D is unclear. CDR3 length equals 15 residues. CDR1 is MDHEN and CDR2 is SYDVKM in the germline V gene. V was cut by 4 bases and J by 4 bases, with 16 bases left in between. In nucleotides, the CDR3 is TGTGCCAGCAGTTGGACGGTGAACACGGGCACTGAAGCTTTCTTT. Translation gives CASSWTVNTGTEAFF. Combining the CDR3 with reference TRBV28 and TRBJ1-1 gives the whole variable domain DVKVTQSSRYLVKRTGEKVFLECVQDMDHENMFWYRQDPGLGLRLIYFSYDVKMKEKGDIPEGYSVSREKKERFSLILESASTNQTSMYLCASSWTVNTGTEAFFGQGTRLTVV.

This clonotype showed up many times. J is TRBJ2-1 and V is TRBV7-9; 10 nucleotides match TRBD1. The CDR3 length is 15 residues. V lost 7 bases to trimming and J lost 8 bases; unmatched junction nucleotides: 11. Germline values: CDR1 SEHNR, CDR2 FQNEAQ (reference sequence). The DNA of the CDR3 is TGTGCCAGCACCGATGACAGGGGGCCTTTGTATGAGCAGTTCTTC. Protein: CASTDDRGPLYEQFF.

The CDR3 loop reads CATSGLQETQYF. In DNA, the CDR3 is TGTGCCACCTCGGGGCTGCAAGAGACCCAGTACTTC. The chain links TRBV6-6 to TRBJ2-5, with D possibly called TRBD1 or TRBD2 (5 bases each). This CDR3 has 12 amino acids. Germline V CDR1 and CDR2: MNHNY, SVGAGI (reference sequence). V lost 10 bases and J lost 2, with 11 bases in between.

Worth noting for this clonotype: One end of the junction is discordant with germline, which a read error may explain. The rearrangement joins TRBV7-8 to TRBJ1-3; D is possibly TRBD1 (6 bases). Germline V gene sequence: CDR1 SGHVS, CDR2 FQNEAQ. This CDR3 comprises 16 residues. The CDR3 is CASSTMGAAYGNTIYF. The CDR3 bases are TGTGCAAGCAGCACCATGGGGGCCGCCTATGGAAACACCATATATTTT. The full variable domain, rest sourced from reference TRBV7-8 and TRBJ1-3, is GAGVSQSPRYKVAKRGQDVALRCDPISGHVSLFWYQQALGQGPEFLTYFQNEAQLDKSGLPSDRFFAERPEGSVSTLKIQRTQQEDSAVYLCASSTMGAAYGNTIYFGEGSWLTVV.